These 5 T cell receptor beta chains originate from one sample sequenced in a study of T cells in localized non-small cell lung cancer. This table comes from immunoSEQ multiplex PCR, and its TCRdb copy is limited to in-frame clones, with some not included. In the table there are roughly 48,000 clones, 60% to 85% of which are singletons. This specimen consisted of PBMCs, obtained before any cancer treatment. These receptors were collected from a woman aged 40-69 years with stage II lung adenocarcinoma.

This clone has a handful of counts. CDR3: CASSLRSLEETQYF. The DNA of the CDR3 is TGTGCCAGCAGCTTGCGGAGCCTTGAAGAGACCCAGTACTTC. This chain joins TRBV5-8 and TRBJ2-5; D is uncertain. The CDR3 is 14 residues long. V was trimmed by 1 base and J by 3 bases, leaving 10 bases between them. Looked up from germline, CDR1 is SGHTS and CDR2 is YDEGEE.

V and J are TRBV29-1 and TRBJ1-2; the D gene is possibly TRBD1 (5 bases). Trimming cost V 4 bases and J 8 bases, with 17 bases left between them. This CDR3 region has 13 residues. Germline CDR1 and CDR2: SQVTM and ANQGSEA. In DNA form, the CDR3 reads TGCAGCGTTGCAGCCACAGGTCTCCAAGGCTACACCTTC. It specifies CSVAATGLQGYTF.

The rearrangement links TRBV5-1 to TRBJ2-5, with D unclear. Trimming left V 0 bases short and J 7 bases short, with 10 bases between. CDR3 length equals 13 residues. The germline CDR1 and CDR2 sequences are SGHRS and YFSETQ. The CDR3 protein is CASSLDEFLTQYF. CDR3 sequence (DNA): TGCGCCAGCAGCTTGGATGAGTTTCTGACCCAGTACTTC.

This rearrangement joins TRBV30 to TRBJ1-1, with a tentative D call TRBD1 (5 bases). Germline values: CDR1 GTSNPN, CDR2 SVGIG (reference sequence). The V end lost 1 base, the J end lost 1 base, and 10 bases lay between the germline ends. CDR3 length equals 14 residues. The CDR3 region is CAWSGGVRNTEAFF. Here the CDR3 DNA reads TGTGCCTGGAGTGGAGGGGTGAGGAACACTGAAGCTTTCTTT.

The chain has TRBV4-2 and TRBJ2-5; 7 bases align to TRBD1. The V gene end was trimmed by 0 bases and the J gene end by 4 bases; junction bases not matched to a gene: 2. CDR3 length: 14 amino acids. Germline loops: CDR1 LGHNA, CDR2 YNFKEQ. The CDR3 DNA reads TGTGCCAGCAGCCAAGATAACAGGGGAGAGACCCAGTACTTC. It yields the protein CASSQDNRGETQYF.